Listed below are T cell receptor beta chains from one sample, sequenced in a study of breast tumors, draining lymph nodes, adjacent tissues. TCRdb processed the multiplex PCR reads anew with MiXCR; each CDR3 protein has one entry. This repertoire shows under 75,000 distinct CDR3 sequences, approximately 57% found once; its top ten account for roughly 18%. The sequenced sample consisted of breast tumor tissue. The receptors derive from a female donor with breast cancer. Some clones in this sample may be carry-over from other donors' samples. CDR3s include the opening cysteine and the closing phenylalanine or tryptophan. Fields, in order: D gene, J gene, clone size, V gene, CDR3 DNA, CDR3 protein. D genes are given only for firm matches. Expanded clones get a size class; other rows say once, few or many, or leave the size out.

.	TRBJ2-5	.	TRBV29-1	TGCAGCGTTGATCAGGGCAACACCGGGGAGACCCAGTACTTC	CSVDQGNTGETQYF
TRBD1	TRBJ2-7	.	TRBV6-5	TGTGCCAGCCACGGGACAGGGCTCAACGAGCAGTACTTC	CASHGTGLNEQYF
.	TRBJ1-4	many	TRBV18	TGTGCCAGCTCACCTACCTTTCGGAGTGCAACTAATGAAAAACTGTTTTTT	CASSPTFRSATNEKLFF
TRBD1	TRBJ2-5	.	TRBV29-1	TGCAGCGTTTCGACAGGGCAAGAGACCCAGTACTTC	CSVSTGQETQYF
TRBD1	TRBJ1-4	.	TRBV7-8	TGTGCCAGCAGCCTAAGAGGGACAGGAAATAATGAAAAACTGTTTTTT	CASSLRGTGNNEKLFF
.	TRBJ2-3	many	TRBV28	TGTGCCAGCAGTCCCCTCTCCGGAGAGGGGGGGGGCACAGATACGCAGTATTTT	CASSPLSGEGGGTDTQYF
.	TRBJ1-5	.	TRBV7-6	TGTGCCAGCAGCTTCAGGTGGGATCAGCCCCAGCATTTT	CASSFRWDQPQHF
.	TRBJ1-4	.	TRBV7-6	TGTGCCAGCAGCGCAGCTCGGCAGGTCGGAGAAAAACTGTTTTTT	CASSAARQVGEKLFF
.	TRBJ1-1	many	TRBV15	TGTGCCACCAGCAGAGCGCCAGCGGGTATGAAAGCTTTCTTT	CATSRAPAGMKAFF
TRBD2	TRBJ2-7	.	TRBV20-1	TGCAGTGCTATCCCTAGCGGCGCCTACGAGCAGTACTTC	CSAIPSGAYEQYF
.	TRBJ2-5	.	TRBV2	TGTGCCAGCAGTGATTCAGGTTTAGAGACCCAGTACTTC	CASSDSGLETQYF
TRBD2	TRBJ2-7	.	TRBV7-2	TGTGCCAGCAGAAGGACCTGGGGATTAGCGGGAGCGAAAGAGCAGTACTTC	CASRRTWGLAGAKEQYF
TRBD1	TRBJ2-7	.	TRBV5-5	TGTGCCAGCAGCGTAACCGGGACAGGGGCCTACGAGCAGTACTTC	CASSVTGTGAYEQYF
TRBD2	TRBJ2-3	.	TRBV15	TGTGCCACCAGCAGACGCCCGGGGGGGATTACAGATACGCAGTATTTT	CATSRRPGGITDTQYF
.	TRBJ2-7	.	TRBV29-1	TGCAGCGTCGCCGGGAATCACTACGAGCAGTACTTC	CSVAGNHYEQYF
.	TRBJ1-5	.	TRBV7-2	TGTGCCAGCAGCTTTAGCGGGGGAAGGAATCAGCCCCAGCATTTT	CASSFSGGRNQPQHF
TRBD2	TRBJ2-1	.	TRBV4-1	TGCGCCAGCAGCCAAGATCCACCGGGACTAGCGGGGAGTGAGCAGTTCTTC	CASSQDPPGLAGSEQFF
.	TRBJ2-5	many	TRBV28	TGTGCCAGCAGGATTGGGGGGGAGACCCAGTACTTC	CASRIGGETQYF
.	TRBJ2-2	once	TRBV29-1	TGCAGCATACCCGGGACACCCGGGGAGGCCGGGGAGCTGTTTTTT	CSIPGTPGEAGELFF
.	TRBJ1-6	.	TRBV20-1	TGCAGTGCTTTGGACACCTATAATTCACCCCTCCACTTT	CSALDTYNSPLHF
.	TRBJ2-1	.	TRBV7-9	TGTGCCAGCAGCCCGTGGCAGGGCGGGGTGTCCTACAATGGGCAGTTCTTC	CASSPWQGGVSYNGQFF
TRBD2	TRBJ2-3	many	TRBV20-1	TGCAGTGCTAGACTTCCAGCGGGGGGGCTTTTGGATACGCAGTATTTT	CSARLPAGGLLDTQYF
TRBD2	TRBJ2-3	.	TRBV5-1	TGCGCCAGCAGCTTATCGGGAGGAGATACGCAGTATTTT	CASSLSGGDTQYF
TRBD2	TRBJ2-7	.	TRBV20-1	TGCAGTGCTAGAGAGGGGACTAGCTCCTACGAGCAGTACTTC	CSAREGTSSYEQYF
.	TRBJ2-3	.	TRBV25-1	TGTGCCAGCAGGAGGGGCACAGATACGCAGTATTTT	CASRRGTDTQYF
.	TRBJ2-3	.	TRBV4-2	TGTGCCAGCAGCCAAGGTTGGTCTAGCAAGAATGAGCAGTATTTT	CASSQGWSSKNEQYF
.	TRBJ1-5	many	TRBV6-6	TGTGCCAGCAGTCACTCCGGGGCGCCCGTAGATCAGCCCCAGCATTTT	CASSHSGAPVDQPQHF
TRBD1	TRBJ2-7	.	TRBV7-2	TGTGCCAGCTCACTACAGGGGAGATATCTCGACGAGCAGTACTTC	CASSLQGRYLDEQYF
TRBD2	TRBJ2-7	many	TRBV10-3	TGTGCCATCAGTGAGTCTGCGGCTAGCGGGGGCGACGAGCAGTACTTC	CAISESAASGGDEQYF
TRBD2	TRBJ2-3	.	TRBV19	TGTGCCAGTACCGCCCCGGGACTAGCGGGGGGCCGAATCACAGATACGCAGTATTTT	CASTAPGLAGGRITDTQYF
TRBD1	TRBJ2-3	.	TRBV5-1	TGCGCCAGCCGGGACAGGGCTCACACAGATACGCAGTATTTT	CASRDRAHTDTQYF
.	TRBJ1-3	many	TRBV7-9	TGTGCCAGCAGCTCTCCCATAGGGGAGAGCTCTGGAAACACCATATATTTT	CASSSPIGESSGNTIYF
.	TRBJ2-5	many	TRBV7-9	TGTGCCAGCAGCTTAATAGGAGGTAGAGGAGAGACCCAGTACTTC	CASSLIGGRGETQYF
.	TRBJ2-1	many	TRBV3-1	TGTGCCAGCAGCCAAGATCGTGAGAATGAGCAGTTCTTC	CASSQDRENEQFF
.	TRBJ1-1	.	TRBV6-4	TGTGCCAGCAGTAGGACAGCTAACACTGAAGCTTTCTTT	CASSRTANTEAFF
.	TRBJ2-3	.	TRBV12-3/TRBV12-4	TGTGCCAGCAGTTTAAGGGGGGGAGATACGCAGTATTTT	CASSLRGGDTQYF
TRBD1	TRBJ2-7	.	TRBV7-8	TGTGCCAGCAGCCGGACAGGGGGCTGGGAGCAGTACTTC	CASSRTGGWEQYF
.	TRBJ1-6	few	TRBV20-1	TGCAGTGCCGAAAGGTTCTCCTATAATTCACCCCTCCACTTT	CSAERFSYNSPLHF
TRBD2	TRBJ2-5	.	TRBV5-6	TGTGCCAGCAGCTTTGGGGGTCCAGCGGGGCAAGAGACCCAGTACTTC	CASSFGGPAGQETQYF
TRBD2	TRBJ2-5	.	TRBV10-3	TGCGCCATCAAGGGGGCTAGCGGGGCCTATCACCAAGAGACCCAGTACTTC	CAIKGASGAYHQETQYF
.	TRBJ2-2	once	TRBV11-2	TGTGCCAGCAGCTTAGCATACGGGGGAGCCTACACCGGGGAGCTGTTTTTT	CASSLAYGGAYTGELFF
TRBD2	TRBJ2-1	many	TRBV18	TGTGCCAGCTCCCGCAGCGGGACTAGCGGGAGGTATGAGCAGTTCTTC	CASSRSGTSGRYEQFF
.	TRBJ1-5	.	TRBV15	TGTGCCACCAGCAGAGATAAAGGGTTCGGTCAGCCCCAGCATTTT	CATSRDKGFGQPQHF
TRBD2	TRBJ2-7	.	TRBV12-3/TRBV12-4	TGTGCCAGCAATCTCGCGGGGGGGCCTAACGGGCAGTACTTC	CASNLAGGPNGQYF
.	TRBJ2-1	.	TRBV11-2	TGTGCCAGCAGCTTAGACGGCAGCGGCTCCGGGGAGCAGTTCTTC	CASSLDGSGSGEQFF
TRBD1	TRBJ1-5	.	TRBV20-1	TGCAGTGCGGTCCCGGGACAGGGACAGCCCCAGCATTTT	CSAVPGQGQPQHF
.	TRBJ2-7	many	TRBV20-1	TGCAGTGCTAGAGGCGGACTCGACTACGAGCAGTACTTC	CSARGGLDYEQYF
.	TRBJ2-1	.	TRBV2	TGTGCCAGCAGTCACGGGGTCGGGGAGCAGTTCTTC	CASSHGVGEQFF
.	TRBJ2-3	many	TRBV2	TGTGCCAGCAGTGAAGGTGGTCAGGCAGATACGCAGTATTTT	CASSEGGQADTQYF
.	TRBJ2-2	many	TRBV20-1	TGCAGTGCTAGAGTTAGTCTAACCGGGGAGCTGTTTTTT	CSARVSLTGELFF
.	TRBJ2-3	.	TRBV12-2	TGTGCACTCCGAGCGGGAGTGGACCCCACAGATACGCAGTATTTT	CALRAGVDPTDTQYF
.	TRBJ2-3	.	TRBV20-1	TGCAGTGCTCAACCCTTCCTGGCCACAGATACGCAGTATTTT	CSAQPFLATDTQYF
.	TRBJ2-7	.	TRBV6-1	TGTGCCAGCAGTGAAGGCGACAGCCCCTACGAGCAGTACTTC	CASSEGDSPYEQYF